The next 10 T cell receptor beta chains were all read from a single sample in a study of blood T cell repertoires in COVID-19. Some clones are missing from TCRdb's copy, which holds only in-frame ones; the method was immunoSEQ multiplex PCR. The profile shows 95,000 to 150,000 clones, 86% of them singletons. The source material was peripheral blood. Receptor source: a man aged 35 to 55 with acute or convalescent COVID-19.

The CDR3 region is CASSAGAETPNEQFF. For the CDR3, the DNA is TGTGCCAGCTCAGCGGGGGCCGAAACCCCAAATGAGCAGTTCTTC. V gene TRBV18 combines with J gene TRBJ2-1, with D possibly TRBD2 on 7 matching bases. The germline V gene encodes CDR1 KGHSH and CDR2 LQKENI. V lost 5 bases to trimming and J lost 7 bases, with 18 bases between them. The CDR3 loop spans 15 amino acids.

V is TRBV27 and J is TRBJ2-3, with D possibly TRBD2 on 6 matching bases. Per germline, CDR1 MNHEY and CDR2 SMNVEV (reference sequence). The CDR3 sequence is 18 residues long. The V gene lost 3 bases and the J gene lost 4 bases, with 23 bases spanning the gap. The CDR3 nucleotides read TGTGCCAGCAGTTTTTGGGGACGAGGGGAGGTGGAGGCAGATACGCAGTATTTT. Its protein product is CASSFWGRGEVEADTQYF.

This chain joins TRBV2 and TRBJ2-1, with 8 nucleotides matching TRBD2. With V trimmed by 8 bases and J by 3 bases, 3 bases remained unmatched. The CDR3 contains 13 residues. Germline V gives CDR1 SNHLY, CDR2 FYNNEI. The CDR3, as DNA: TGTGCCAGCGGGACTAGGGTCTACAATGAGCAGTTCTTC. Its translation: CASGTRVYNEQFF.

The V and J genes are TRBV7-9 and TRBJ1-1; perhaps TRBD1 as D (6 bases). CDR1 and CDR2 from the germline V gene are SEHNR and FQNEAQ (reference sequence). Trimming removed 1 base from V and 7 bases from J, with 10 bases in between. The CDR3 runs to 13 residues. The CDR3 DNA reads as TGTGCCAGCAGCTTAGAGGGGGTGGGTGAAGCTTTCTTT. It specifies CASSLEGVGEAFF.

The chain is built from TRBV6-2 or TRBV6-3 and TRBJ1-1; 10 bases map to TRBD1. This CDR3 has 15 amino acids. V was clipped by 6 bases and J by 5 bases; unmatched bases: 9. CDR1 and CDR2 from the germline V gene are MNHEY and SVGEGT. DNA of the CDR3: TGTGCCAGCAGACCTCGACAGGGGGCGGTGACTGAAGCTTTCTTT. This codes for CASRPRQGAVTEAFF.

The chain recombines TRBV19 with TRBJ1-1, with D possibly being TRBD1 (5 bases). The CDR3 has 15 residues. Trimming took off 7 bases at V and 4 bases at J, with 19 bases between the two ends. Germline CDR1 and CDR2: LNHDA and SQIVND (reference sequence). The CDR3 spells CASMGGVREGTEAFF. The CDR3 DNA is TGTGCCAGTATGGGGGGAGTCCGGGAAGGCACTGAAGCTTTCTTT.

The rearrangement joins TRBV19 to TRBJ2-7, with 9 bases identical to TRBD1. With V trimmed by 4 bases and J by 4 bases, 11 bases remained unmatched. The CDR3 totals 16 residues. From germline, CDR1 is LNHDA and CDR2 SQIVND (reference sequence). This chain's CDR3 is CASSRRRTDRGYEQYF. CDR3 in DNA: TGTGCCAGTAGTAGACGGCGGACTGACAGGGGGTACGAGCAGTACTTC.

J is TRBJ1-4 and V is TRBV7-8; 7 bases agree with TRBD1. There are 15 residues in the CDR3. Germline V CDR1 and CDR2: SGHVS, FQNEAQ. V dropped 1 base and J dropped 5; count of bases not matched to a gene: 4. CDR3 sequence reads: CASSLVSTGNEKLFF. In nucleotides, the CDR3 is TGTGCCAGCAGCTTAGTATCGACAGGGAATGAAAAACTGTTTTTT.

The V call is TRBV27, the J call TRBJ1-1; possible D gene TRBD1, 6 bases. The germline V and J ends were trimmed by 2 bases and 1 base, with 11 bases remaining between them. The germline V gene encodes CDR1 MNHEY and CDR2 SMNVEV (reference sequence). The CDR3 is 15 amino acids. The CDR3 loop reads CASSLQGHSNTEAFF. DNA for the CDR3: TGTGCCAGCAGTTTACAGGGACATTCGAACACTGAAGCTTTCTTT.

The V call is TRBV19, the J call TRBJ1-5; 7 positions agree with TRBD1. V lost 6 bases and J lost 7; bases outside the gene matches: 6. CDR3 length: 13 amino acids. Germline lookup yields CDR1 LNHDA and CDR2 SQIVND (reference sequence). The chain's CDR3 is CASSNDREQPQHF. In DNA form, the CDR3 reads TGTGCCAGTAGCAACGACAGGGAACAGCCCCAGCATTTT.